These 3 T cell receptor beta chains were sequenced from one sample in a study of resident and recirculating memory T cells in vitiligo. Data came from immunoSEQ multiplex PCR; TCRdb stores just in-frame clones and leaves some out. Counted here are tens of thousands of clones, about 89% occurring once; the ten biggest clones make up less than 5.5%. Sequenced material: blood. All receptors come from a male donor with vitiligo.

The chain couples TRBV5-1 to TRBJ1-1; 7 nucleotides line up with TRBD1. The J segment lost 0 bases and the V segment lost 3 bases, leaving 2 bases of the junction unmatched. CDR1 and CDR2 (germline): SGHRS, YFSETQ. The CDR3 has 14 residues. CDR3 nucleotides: TGCGCCAGCAGCTCGGGACAGATGAACACTGAAGCTTTCTTT. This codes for CASSSGQMNTEAFF.

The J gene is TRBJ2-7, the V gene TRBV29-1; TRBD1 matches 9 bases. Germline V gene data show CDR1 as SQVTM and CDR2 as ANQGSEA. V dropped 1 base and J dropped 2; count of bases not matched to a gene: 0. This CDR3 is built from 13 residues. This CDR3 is CSVEGQGAYEQYF. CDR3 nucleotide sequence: TGCAGCGTTGAAGGACAGGGGGCCTACGAGCAGTACTTC.

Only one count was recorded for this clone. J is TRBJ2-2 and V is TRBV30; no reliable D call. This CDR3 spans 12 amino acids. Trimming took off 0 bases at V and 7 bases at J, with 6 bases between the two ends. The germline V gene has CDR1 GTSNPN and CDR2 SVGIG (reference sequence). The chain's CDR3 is CAWSVPSGELFF. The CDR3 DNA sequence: TGTGCCTGGAGTGTTCCGAGCGGGGAGCTGTTTTTT.